This T cell receptor beta chain is from a study of CD8 T cells in Susac syndrome. V lost 6 bases to trimming and J lost 6 bases, with 2 bases between them. The CDR3 is made up of 8 amino acids. Germline CDR1 SQVTM, CDR2 ANQGSEA. Random hexamers were used to reverse transcribe the RNA input (about 0.45 to 1 ug). From the immunoSEQ multiplex PCR reads, TCRdb called clonotypes with MiXCR, one entry per CDR3 protein. The top ten hold about 0.45% of the sample, which has 75,000 to 100,000 distinct CDR3 sequences, 85% to 95% seen once. The chain employs TRBV29-1 and TRBJ1-1, with D unresolved. The sample was CD8+ T cells from PBMCs. The TCR was taken from a human donor with Susac syndrome. CDR3 bases: TGCAGCGTATCTGAAGCTTTCTTT. Amino acid sequence: CSVSEAFF.